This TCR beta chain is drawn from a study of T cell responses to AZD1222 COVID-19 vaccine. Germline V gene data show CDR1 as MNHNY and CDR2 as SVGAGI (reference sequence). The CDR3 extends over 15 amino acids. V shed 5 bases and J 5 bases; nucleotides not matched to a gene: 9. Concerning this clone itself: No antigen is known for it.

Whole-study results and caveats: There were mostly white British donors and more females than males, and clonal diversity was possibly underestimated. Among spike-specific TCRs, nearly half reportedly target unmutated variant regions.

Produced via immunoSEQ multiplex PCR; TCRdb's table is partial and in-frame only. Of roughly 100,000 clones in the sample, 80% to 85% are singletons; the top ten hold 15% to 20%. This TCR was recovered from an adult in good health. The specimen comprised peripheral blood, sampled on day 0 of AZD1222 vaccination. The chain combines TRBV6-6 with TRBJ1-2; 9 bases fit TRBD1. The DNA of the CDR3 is TGTGCCAGCAGTCTTACGACAGGGGGGGTGTATGGCTACACCTTC. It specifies CASSLTTGGVYGYTF.